A selection of T cell receptor beta chains follows, all from one sample in a study of CD8+CD57+ T cells in acquired aplastic anemia. MiXCR, applied by TCRdb to the reads, yields one record per CDR3 protein. The top ten clones hold over 40% of a sample with under 200,000 distinct CDR3 sequences, under 75% of them seen once. Material: sorted CD4+, CD8+, or CD8+CD57+ T cells (not recorded which) from PBMCs. The receptors were sampled from a human donor in good health. The CDR3 runs from the conserved cysteine through the conserved F or W. The D gene is left open where the match is weak. Some rows have no size entry. The others give once, few or many, or a class for an expanded clone.

once,TRBJ1-1,TRBV20-1,.,TGCAGTGCTAGATCGGCAGGGAAGGACTTGGGCACTGAAGCTTTCTTT,CSARSAGKDLGTEAFF
.,TRBJ2-7,TRBV10-1,.,TGTGCCACCACCCCAGGGACCTCCTACGAGCAGTACTTC,CATTPGTSYEQYF
few,TRBJ2-7,TRBV29-1,.,TGCAGCGTTGCATCGGGGGCCTACGAGCAGTACTTC,CSVASGAYEQYF
.,TRBJ2-7,TRBV24-1,.,TGTGCCACCAGTGAAGGGAGGCTGGACGAGCAGTACTTC,CATSEGRLDEQYF
.,TRBJ1-5,TRBV12-3/TRBV12-4,TRBD1,TGTGCCAGCAGTTTCCGACAGGGCGGGCATCAGCCCCAGCATTTT,CASSFRQGGHQPQHF
many,TRBJ2-2,TRBV2,.,TGTGCCAGCAGTGAGGCGGCGGTGAACACCGGGGAGCTGTTTTTT,CASSEAAVNTGELFF
few,TRBJ2-7,TRBV11-3,.,TGTGCCAGCGCCGAATCGTCCGGGAGCTACGAGCAGTACTTC,CASAESSGSYEQYF
.,TRBJ1-6,TRBV7-9,.,TGTGCCAGCAGCAACTCACACTATTCACCCCTCCACTTT,CASSNSHYSPLHF
.,TRBJ2-7,TRBV24-1,.,TGTGCCACCAGTGATACAGCCCGCTCCTACGAGCAGTACTTC,CATSDTARSYEQYF
many,TRBJ1-1,TRBV2,TRBD1,TGTGCCAGCAGGGACGATCCGGGACAGAAGAACACTGAAGCTTTCTTT,CASRDDPGQKNTEAFF
.,TRBJ2-1,TRBV5-6,TRBD2,TGTGCCAGCAGCGATAGGACTAGCGGAGAGCAGTTCTTC,CASSDRTSGEQFF
.,TRBJ2-7,TRBV4-1,.,TGCGCCAGCAGCCAAGAACAGACAGATGCGAACACGTACGAGCAGTACTTC,CASSQEQTDANTYEQYF
many,TRBJ2-7,TRBV27,TRBD2,TGTGCCAGCAGGCCATACCTAGCGGGAGGGGCCTACGAGCAGTACTTC,CASRPYLAGGAYEQYF
.,TRBJ1-5,TRBV15,TRBD1,TGTGCCACCAGCAGGAGAGGGACAGTCCTGTTAGAGCCCCAGCATTTT,CATSRRGTVLLEPQHF
once,TRBJ2-2,TRBV7-6,.,TGTGCTAGCAGCTTAGCAGGGCCCAACACCGGGGAGCTGTTTTTT,CASSLAGPNTGELFF
once,TRBJ1-2,TRBV20-1,TRBD1,TGCAGTGCTAGCCCAAACTGGGACAGGGCATTGGGTGGCTACACCTTC,CSASPNWDRALGGYTF
.,TRBJ2-3,TRBV19,.,TGTGCCAGTAGTATGCCCCTGGGGAGTCTCACAGATACGCAGTATTTT,CASSMPLGSLTDTQYF
many,TRBJ2-7,TRBV19,TRBD2,TGTGCCAGTAGTAGAGTAGCGGGAGAACCCGCCTACGAGCAGTACTTC,CASSRVAGEPAYEQYF
.,TRBJ1-1,TRBV29-1,TRBD1,TGCAGCGTTGAAGATCACAGGGGCACTGAAGCTTTCTTT,CSVEDHRGTEAFF
.,TRBJ1-2,TRBV7-9,.,TGTGCCAGCAGCTTCGAGACTAACTATGGCTACACCTTC,CASSFETNYGYTF
few,TRBJ2-7,TRBV27,TRBD1,TGTGCCAGCAGTTTATACAGGGGCGAGCAGTACTTC,CASSLYRGEQYF
many,TRBJ2-7,TRBV2,TRBD2,TGTGCCAGCAAGTGGACTAGCAACGAGCAGTACTTC,CASKWTSNEQYF
once,TRBJ2-1,TRBV20-1,TRBD1,TGCAGTGCTGATCGGACAGGGCGTGAAAATGAGCAGTTCTTC,CSADRTGRENEQFF
.,TRBJ1-2,TRBV5-1,.,TGCGCCAGCAGCTTGGACAGAAGCCAAGACAAGGACACCTTC,CASSLDRSQDKDTF
many,TRBJ2-3,TRBV15,.,TGTGCCACCAGCCTCCGGGAATTCACAGATACGCAGTATTTT,CATSLREFTDTQYF
.,TRBJ1-1,TRBV7-2,TRBD1,TGTGCCAGCAGCCTCGGGACAGGGTTCGACACTGAAGCTTTCTTT,CASSLGTGFDTEAFF
.,TRBJ2-1,TRBV5-6,.,TGTGCCAGCAGCTTTGGGCGTGAGCAGTTCTTC,CASSFGREQFF
once,TRBJ2-1,TRBV7-9,TRBD2,TGTGCCAGCAGCCCGGGGACTAGCGGAGGCCGGGAGCAGTTCTTC,CASSPGTSGGREQFF
.,TRBJ2-5,TRBV10-3,.,TGTGCCATCGGCCAAGAGACCCAGTACTTC,CAIGQETQYF
.,TRBJ2-7,TRBV7-6,.,TGTGCCAGCAGCCACCCCCTATCCTACGAGCAGTACTTC,CASSHPLSYEQYF
few,TRBJ1-1,TRBV20-1,.,TGCAGTGCTGGAAATACACCGAACACTGAAGCTTTCTTT,CSAGNTPNTEAFF
.,TRBJ2-5,TRBV27,.,TGTGCCAGCAGTTTATCGCCACTAGCTTCAGAGACCCAGTACTTC,CASSLSPLASETQYF
few,TRBJ2-1,TRBV24-1,TRBD2,TGTGCCACCAGTGATCCTAGCGGGACGGGGGGGGAGCAGTTCTTC,CATSDPSGTGGEQFF
few,TRBJ1-1,TRBV7-9,.,TGTGCCGGATCCGATGTGAACACTGAAGCTTTCTTT,CAGSDVNTEAFF
.,TRBJ2-1,TRBV7-9,.,TGTGCCAGCAGCCCAGGCGGGACAGTATACAATGAGCAGTTCTTC,CASSPGGTVYNEQFF
.,TRBJ2-7,TRBV7-9,.,TGTGCCAGCAGCCCGGAAGGCGTCTCCTACGAGCAGTACTTC,CASSPEGVSYEQYF
.,TRBJ1-2,TRBV7-2,TRBD1,TGTGCCAGCAGCAAGAACTCCGGGACAGCGAGCATTGGCTACACCTTC,CASSKNSGTASIGYTF
once,TRBJ1-2,TRBV7-9,TRBD1,TGTGCCAGCAGCTTGGAGGGACAGGGGCATGGCTACACCTTC,CASSLEGQGHGYTF
.,TRBJ1-1,TRBV7-4,.,TGTGCCAGCAGCTTAGCGGGGGGGCTAAGGAACACTGAAGCTTTCTTT,CASSLAGGLRNTEAFF
.,TRBJ2-5,TRBV20-1,TRBD2,TGCAGTGCTCAAGCGGGTACTCCGGGGGGGGACCAGTACTTC,CSAQAGTPGGDQYF
.,TRBJ2-7,TRBV15,TRBD1,TGTGCCACCAGCCTAGGACAGGGTTCCTACGAGCAGTACTTC,CATSLGQGSYEQYF
.,TRBJ2-3,TRBV19,.,TGTGCCAGTAGTATGGAACGAGTTCGCACAGATACGCAGTATTTT,CASSMERVRTDTQYF
.,TRBJ1-2,TRBV5-1,.,TGCGCCAGCAGCTTGAGGGGGGCCGGCTACACCTTC,CASSLRGAGYTF
.,TRBJ2-5,TRBV9,TRBD2,TGTGCCAGCAGCTTACTCAGCGGGGGGCGGGAGACCCAGTACTTC,CASSLLSGGRETQYF
.,TRBJ2-5,TRBV29-1,.,TGCAGCGCCTCGGGACCTTTACAAGAGACCCAGTACTTC,CSASGPLQETQYF
many,TRBJ1-1,TRBV2,.,TGTGCCAGCAGTGAGTCACGGGGGGAGGTAACTGAAGCTTTCTTT,CASSESRGEVTEAFF
.,TRBJ2-3,TRBV25-1,.,TGTGCCAGCACGACTACATCGGTAACAGATACGCAGTATTTT,CASTTTSVTDTQYF
.,TRBJ1-1,TRBV7-9,.,TGTGCCAGCAGCGAGACAGCTTTCTTT,CASSETAFF
.,TRBJ2-5,TRBV19,TRBD1,TGTGCCAGCAGTTTCCGGACAGGGGCTCTTAAAGAGACCCAGTACTTC,CASSFRTGALKETQYF
many,TRBJ2-5,TRBV24-1,.,TGTGCCACCGCTGACATCGTCCAAGAGACCCAGTACTTC,CATADIVQETQYF
.,TRBJ1-3,TRBV9,.,TGTGCCAGCAGCGTAGCTGGGGCTGGAAACACCATATATTTT,CASSVAGAGNTIYF
few,TRBJ1-5,TRBV28,.,TGTGCCAGCAAGCCGAGGGAGTCGGGCAATCAGCCCCAGCATTTT,CASKPRESGNQPQHF
many,TRBJ2-7,TRBV29-1,.,TGCAGCATCTTGACAGGGACTACTCAAGAGCAGTACTTC,CSILTGTTQEQYF
once,TRBJ2-1,TRBV20-1,.,TGCAGTGCTAGAGGAGGTAGCGGTGCTTACAATGAGCAGTTCTTC,CSARGGSGAYNEQFF
.,TRBJ2-7,TRBV7-8,.,TGTGCCAGCAGACTAGACACGATCTCCTACGAGCAGTACTTC,CASRLDTISYEQYF